What follows are 13 T cell receptor beta chains derived from one specimen sequenced in a study of blood T cell repertoires in COVID-19. TCRdb's table, derived via immunoSEQ multiplex PCR, lists solely in-frame clones and lacks some. The repertoire includes over 300,000 clones, nearly 90% of them detected once, and 6.5% to 8% sits in the top ten. The material sequenced was peripheral blood. The origin of the receptors is a young man with active or convalescent COVID-19.

This clone showed up just once. DNA of the CDR3: TGTGCCAGCACCAGGACTAGCGGGGGCCTGAACACCGGGGAGCTGTTTTTT. Residues: CASTRTSGGLNTGELFF. The chain joins TRBV9 to TRBJ2-2, with TRBD2 identical over 13 bases. Looked up from germline, CDR1 is SGDLS and CDR2 is YYNGEE. The length of the CDR3 is 17 residues. Germline trimming cut 6 bases from V and 1 base from J; bases unmatched to any gene: 6.

The chain combines TRBV6-5 with TRBJ2-7, with TRBD2 identical over 8 bases. The V and J ends lost 5 bases and 0 bases, in that order; junction bases with no gene match: 3. Germline-derived CDR1 and CDR2 are MNHEY and SVGAGI. CDR3 length equals 14 residues. The CDR3 spells CASSNLAGSYEQYF. CDR3 bases: TGTGCCAGCAGTAACCTAGCGGGCTCCTACGAGCAGTACTTC.

The sample holds a few counts of this clone. This chain uses TRBV3-1 (or the pseudogene TRBV3-2) with TRBJ1-1, with TRBD1 matching 7 bases. From germline, CDR1 is LGHDT and CDR2 YNNKEL (reference sequence). The CDR3 covers 14 residues. The V gene end was trimmed by 5 bases and the J gene end by 1 base; junction bases not matched to a gene: 4. The CDR3 reads CASSKDRRNTEAFF. DNA for the CDR3: TGTGCCAGCAGCAAGGACAGGCGGAACACTGAAGCTTTCTTT.

The chain uses TRBV12-1 and TRBJ2-1; the table names TRBD2, a call not compared with the DNA. TRBV12-1 corresponds to a pseudogene. This CDR3 spans 16 amino acids. DNA of the CDR3: TGTGCCAGCAGCTTCCCGAGCGGGGCTCCCTACAATGAGCAGTTCTTC. Amino acids: CASSFPSGAPYNEQFF.

The V call is TRBV18, the J call TRBJ1-1; maybe TRBD1 (5 bases). The CDR3 runs to 14 residues. V lost 5 bases and J lost 0, with 10 bases in between. CDR1 and CDR2 (germline): KGHSH, LQKENI. CDR3 loop: CASSTTGLNTEAFF. The DNA of the CDR3 is TGTGCCAGCTCAACAACAGGTTTGAACACTGAAGCTTTCTTT.

This chain links TRBV6-2 or TRBV6-3 with TRBJ1-4; TRBD1 matches at 8 bases. V dropped 2 bases and J dropped 2; count of bases not matched to a gene: 4. This CDR3 is 16 amino acids long. Per germline, CDR1 MNHEY and CDR2 SVGEGT. The CDR3 DNA reads TGTGCCAGCAGTTACCTGGACAGGGCGACTAATGAAAAACTGTTTTTT. This codes for CASSYLDRATNEKLFF.

This chain uses TRBV19 with TRBJ1-5; D not certain. The germline V and J ends were trimmed by 1 base and 7 bases, with 8 bases remaining between them. The CDR3 spans 13 residues. The germline gives CDR1 LNHDA, CDR2 SQIVND (reference sequence). The CDR3 loop reads CASSIGGTQPQHF. In DNA, the CDR3 is TGTGCCAGTAGTATAGGAGGTACGCAGCCCCAGCATTTT.

The chain recombines TRBV4-3 with TRBJ1-2; 10 bases match TRBD1. CDR3 length: 14 amino acids. Germline V gives CDR1 LGHNA, CDR2 YSLEER. Trimming removed 4 bases from V and 8 bases from J; junction bases left unmatched: 7. The CDR3 DNA is TGCGCCAGCAGCCGAGACAGGGGGCGCCGGGGCTACACCTTC. It translates to CASSRDRGRRGYTF.

This sequence joins TRBV2 and TRBJ1-6; 10 bases match TRBD1. This CDR3 is 15 amino acids long. V dropped 3 bases and J dropped 10; count of bases not matched to a gene: 6. CDR1 SNHLY and CDR2 FYNNEI come from the germline V gene. This CDR3 reads CASSDIGTGESPLHF. As DNA, the CDR3 is TGTGCCAGCAGTGATATAGGGACAGGGGAGTCACCCCTCCACTTT.

The V call is TRBV5-5, the J call TRBJ1-5, with 10 bases matching TRBD1. Germline CDR1 is SGHKS and CDR2 is YYEKEE (reference sequence). V was pared by 2 bases and J by 0 bases, with 5 bases of the junction left unmatched. This CDR3 has 17 residues. The CDR3 nucleotides are TGTGCCAGCAGCTTAGGGACAGGGGCGAATAGCAATCAGCCCCAGCATTTT. It translates to CASSLGTGANSNQPQHF.

V gene TRBV6-5 combines with J gene TRBJ1-2; tentative D call: TRBD1 (6 bases). The V end lost 5 bases, the J end lost 5 bases, and 18 bases lay between the germline ends. The germline V gene encodes CDR1 MNHEY and CDR2 SVGAGI. The CDR3 covers 15 residues. CDR3 sequence: CASSPASGEYYGYTF. Written as DNA, the CDR3 is TGTGCCAGCAGTCCTGCCTCAGGGGAGTATTATGGCTACACCTTC.

This chain uses TRBV6-2 or TRBV6-3 with TRBJ2-1; 8 nucleotides agree with TRBD2. CDR1 and CDR2 (germline): MNHEY, SVGEGT. The CDR3 spans 17 residues. J lost 4 bases, V lost 2 bases, and 10 bases had no gene match. The CDR3 nucleotides are TGTGCCAGCAGTTACCGCCGGGGTAGCGGGGCATACAATGAGCAGTTCTTC. Protein sequence: CASSYRRGSGAYNEQFF.

The chain has TRBV5-1 and TRBJ1-2; tentative D call: TRBD1 (6 bases). V lost 7 bases and J lost 0, with 13 bases in between. The CDR3 covers 14 residues. The V gene's germline CDR1 is SGHRS and CDR2 YFSETQ. CDR3 bases: TGCGCCAGCTCCTCCGGGACAACTAACTATGGCTACACCTTC. Translated: CASSSGTTNYGYTF. Supplemented by reference TRBV5-1 and TRBJ1-2, the full variable domain reads KAGVTQTPRYLIKTRGQQVTLSCSPISGHRSVSWYQQTPGQGLQFLFEYFSETQRNKGNFPGRFSGRQFSNSRSEMNVSTLELGDSALYLCASSSGTTNYGYTFGSGTRLTVV.